The T cell receptor (beta chain) under discussion was sequenced for a study of cytomegalovirus exposure and HLA in healthy donors (dated by TCRdb to about 2017). Background on the whole study: In an earlier analysis of some 550 of the donors, approximately 260 Gb of sequence data and 100 million or so unique TCR beta sequences from approximately 180 million T cells were reported. An early release covering about 600 HLA-typed donors comprised 300 to 350 gigabases of sequencing data and roughly 86 million unique TCR sequences. The genetic ancestry cluster associated with self-reported Caucasian donors included about 84% of the 350 to 500 genotyped donors. The study aimed to test whether cataloging public T cell receptors could reveal signatures of past pathogen exposure. The study used immunosequencing to profile the T cell repertoires of about 670 subjects and linked those repertoires to cytomegalovirus serostatus. Along with the approximately 670-subject first cohort, a separate validation cohort of some 130 different subjects was used. The study combined high-throughput TCR immunosequencing, statistical association of individual TCRs with disease status, and machine learning to predict cytomegalovirus infection status. A later analysis re-analyzed previously published TCR beta repertoires from 660 or so donors and added high-resolution HLA genotyping to study TCR occurrence patterns. Rather than using new phenotypic data, the later analysis identified candidate immune exposures from TCR beta sequences and from how often those sequences occurred across donors. An earlier analysis of around 540 of the donors applied high-throughput TCR beta sequencing to assess whether each TCR beta V gene segment acted as functional or pseudogenic. Donor age, sex, ethnicity and CMV serostatus were compiled alongside the repertoire data. A later genetic analysis took genome-wide SNP genotypes for about 55% of the 666 donors and used that subset as a discovery cohort. All discovery cohort repertoires had been generated on a single sequencing platform. HLA typing included class I and class II loci at four-digit resolution. Typing coverage varied by locus: 629-630 donors for A, B, C, DRB1 and DQB1; roughly 560 for DQA1; around 570 for DPA1; approximately 490 for DPB1. Because of strong linkage in the cohort, roughly 5 DR-DQ haplotypes were treated as single units for association and clustering. Across approximately 420 genotyped donors of the cohort, an average of about 200,000 unique TCR beta nucleotide sequences per donor were sequenced, and around 20% of those sequences were non-productive.

In total, roughly 670 healthy bone marrow donors made up the cohort. At the time of sampling, all cohort members were nominally healthy, though unrecorded immune exposures were likely present. The donor was CMV seropositive and was included in the group of 290 or so seropositive cohort members. Every donor gave a peripheral blood sample, and the peripheral blood mononuclear cells from that sample were used for TCR beta sequencing. The Qiagen DNeasy Blood Extraction Kit was used to extract genomic DNA from the blood cell samples. As regards this clone: It lacks a known antigen. Qualities for individual bases were not recorded, and no much larger clone is one base off.

The V end gives up 7 bases and the J end 3 bases, leaving 6 bases in the junction not matched to a gene. Reading the germline V gene gives CDR1 MGHDK and CDR2 SYGVNS. The CDR3 holds 15 amino acids from the cysteine to the phenylalanine. Just CDR3 DNA is preserved here, 45 bases in frame from base 1. Findings and caveats that apply to the study as a whole: According to a later analysis, most CMV-associated TCR beta chains appeared to be HLA-restricted, and the HLA associations seemed to be driven largely by CMV exposure. Linkage disequilibrium might explain the correlated functional status among segregating V segments, but an unknown experimental factor could not be ruled out. The classifier was reported to diagnose cytomegalovirus status with high specificity and sensitivity in both the original cohort and the validation cohort. The authors suggested that the approach could potentially be extended to other disease states and immunological phenotypes. Fewer than 20 rarely observed V segments, including chromosome 9 orphons, were excluded from the earlier analysis of a few hundred of the donors because counts were too low. Broadly in line with IMGT annotations, most TCR beta V segments showed up in productive rearrangements about 87% or about 30% of the time in an earlier analysis of several hundred of the donors. A later analysis found that TCR association rates varied across HLA loci, with DRB1 alleles showing the most associated TCRs and HLA-C alleles the fewest. A further reported finding was that TCR beta sequences accurately predicted the HLA-A and HLA-B alleles for most subjects in the first cohort. When HLA alleles, especially DR and DQ, strongly co-occurred, attributing TCR associations to individual alleles was difficult. Across donors, most TCR sequences were observed very rarely, whereas some public TCRs were present in many individuals. The 87-base-pair reads could not distinguish some IMGT-functional V segments, including TRBV6-2 and TRBV6-3, so those segments were excluded. The cohort was sequenced for TCR beta chains only, and without alpha or paired-chain data the features that could be detected were limited. Because some donors lacked HLA typing at each locus, the association tests relied only on the typed subset. The study gave a list of about 160 TCR beta chains associated with cytomegalovirus. An association between a missense DCLRE1C variant and V-gene and J-gene trimming of TCR beta chains was found in a later genetic analysis and replicated in an independent cohort. Roughly uniform sequencing depth across donors was assumed in presence/absence analyses, although this assumption may not hold. In a later analysis, 15,000 to 20,000 TCR beta sequences were associated with specific HLA alleles at a false discovery rate of 0.05. Three of the identified cytomegalovirus-associated TCR beta chains were confirmed in vitro to be specific for cytomegalovirus antigens. Compared with equally common non-associated chains, HLA-associated TCR beta chains in a later analysis were more clonally expanded and had lower generation probabilities. A later analysis reported that several top co-occurrence clusters appeared linked to parvovirus B19, influenza, CMV and Epstein-Barr virus. Immune exposure information for the cohort was limited to CMV serostatus. According to a later genetic analysis, donors in an Asian-associated ancestry cluster had fewer N-insertions in productive TCRs than the roughly 660-donor mean. A group of highly shared sequence variants was considered likely to be a technical artifact of the sequencing pipeline.

Library preparation was by the immunoSEQ multiplex PCR assay. The multiplex PCR relied on a mix of 60 forward primers for TCR Vbeta segments and 13 reverse primers for TCR Jbeta segments. The CDR3 region of rearranged TCR beta genes was amplified from genomic DNA by a multiplex PCR assay. The Illumina HiSeq System was used to sequence the amplified TCR beta libraries as 87-base-pair reads. The authors' analysis ran thus. In a later analysis, some 80 million unique TCR beta chains were counted across the roughly 700 repertoires, and around 10 million of these chains were shared by at least two donors. Raw reads were error-corrected and collapsed into unique sequences by a nearest-neighbor algorithm in which closely related sequences were merged to remove PCR and sequencing errors. V, D and J gene segments were assigned by aligning CDR3 sequences to IMGT reference sequences. For a sequence to be retained, a match of at least six nucleotides to both a V gene segment and a J gene segment was required. Rearrangements were called productive when the CDR3 lacked stop codons and stayed in frame with V and J; all others were non-productive. Following IMGT convention, CDR3 was defined as the stretch from the second conserved V-encoded cysteine up to the conserved J-encoded phenylalanine. The earlier analysis of about 620 of the donors excluded sequences that lacked an unambiguous match to a single V gene segment. In an earlier analysis of approximately 610 of the donors, V segments were called functional above 56.7% productive rearrangements and were called segregating when the between-donor standard deviation exceeded 5%. A statistical classification framework was built for diagnosing cytomegalovirus status from the catalog of TCR beta chain sequences. V and J gene assignment, in a later analysis, came from comparing TCR nucleotide sequences with IMGT/GENE-DB human TR gene sequences. In a later analysis, CDR3 sequences and most-parsimonious VDJ recombination scenarios were assigned using the TCRdist pipeline. A later analysis defined each TCR beta chain by its CDR3 amino acid sequence plus V-gene family, and excluded reads lacking a unique V-gene family. As a way to deal with suspected cross-contamination and a sequencing artifact, a later analysis dropped more than 500 nucleotide sequences that were highly shared and had low generation probability. In a later analysis, a clonal expansion index was calculated for each public chain from normalized within-repertoire ranks of inferred template counts. In a later analysis, generation probabilities were computed with a VDJ recombination model fitted to out-of-frame rearrangements, and the resulting probabilities were checked against IGoR. In a later analysis, hypergeometric tests were used to score TCR-TCR, TCR-HLA and TCR-CMV co-occurrence, with a repertoire-size bias correction applied to TCR pairs. A later analysis estimated false discovery rates by permuting HLA or CMV assignments 20 times. In a later analysis, co-occurring TCRs were grouped using DBSCAN, with TCRdist sequence similarity added in when clustering inside HLA-allele-positive subsets. Repertoires with fewer than 30,000 or more than 120,000 public chains were left out of co-occurrence clustering, as were a handful of repertoires with anomalous nucleotide sharing. TCRdb limited this immuneACCESS table to in-frame rearrangements with V and J called. A share of clones is missing; checked studies link under half to unresolved V genes, and the rest is unexplained. The DNA gave D and trimming, while V, J and clone size come from that table. This sample holds 150,000 to 200,000 clones; roughly 79% were observed only once. The top ten hold 4.9% of the sample.

The TCR originated in a woman younger than 30 in good health and CMV-seropositive. The rearrangement joined TRBV25-1 to TRBJ2-1; 10 bases in the junction line up with TRBD2. Sequencing was done on a sample of PBMCs. The encoded CDR3 is CASNGASGGYNEQFF. The nucleotide sequence reads TGTGCCAGCAACGGCGCTAGCGGGGGCTACAATGAGCAGTTCTTC.